The sample holds a few counts of the clone carrying this T cell receptor beta chain. This sample was taken from a study of blood T cell repertoires in COVID-19. In the authors' workflow: Using reference gene primer amplification, nucleated cell counts were estimated. The table came from immunoSEQ multiplex PCR; TCRdb's copy has only in-frame clones and leaves some out. For V, J and clone size, that table is used; D and trimming come from the DNA. Counted here are under 200,000 clones, over 70% occurring once; the ten biggest clones make up 15% to 20%. Germline lookup yields CDR1 LGHDT and CDR2 YNNKEL (reference sequence). This CDR3 has 11 residues. V dropped 4 bases and J dropped 10 bases, with 10 bases sitting between them.

The sequence derives from a woman in her 70s who had recovered from COVID-19. V is TRBV3-1 (or the pseudogene TRBV3-2) and J is TRBJ1-1; D not resolved. Sequenced input: peripheral blood. This CDR3 is CASSLGRVAFF. CDR3 DNA: TGTGCCAGCAGCCTCGGTCGCGTAGCTTTCTTT.